The 17 T cell receptor beta chains in this list originate from one sample, sequenced in a study of T cells in women clearing cervical HPV infection. Clones were read by immunoSEQ multiplex PCR, and TCRdb kept only the in-frame ones, dropping some. The record lists about 19,000 clones, of which the ten most abundant hold 16%. The sequencing input was blood buffy coat. The receptors were sampled from a woman aged 18 to 75 with a cervical HPV16 infection that either progressed to CIN3+ or cleared (not recorded which).

CDR3 DNA (partial): TGTGCCAGCAGCCCCGGACAGGGGTATCAGCCC. This translates into CASSPGQGYQP. The complete CDR3 reads CASSPGQGYQPQHF. This chain uses TRBV5-6 with TRBJ1-5; TRBD1 aligns across 9 bases. The read ends 3 residues early relative to the CDR3; the germline J gene fills the gap. This CDR3 spans 14 amino acids. V shed 4 bases, J shed 5 bases, and the junction held 4 bases outside the gene matches. Looked up from germline, CDR1 is SGHDT and CDR2 is YYEEEE.

The CDR3 sequence is CASSGGTPNGGNEQFF. The DNA read from the CDR3 is TGTGCCAGCAGCGGCGGGACTCCCAATGGGGGGAATGAG. This chain joins TRBV5-4 and TRBJ2-1; tentative D call: TRBD2 (6 bases). The CDR3 is cut off 3 residues early in the read; its end comes from the germline J gene. Germline V lookup: CDR1 SGHNT, CDR2 YYREEE (reference sequence). The CDR3 consists of 16 residues. Trimming took off 4 bases at V and 7 bases at J, with 21 bases between the two ends.

Regarding this clone: Sequencing ends 3 residues short of the CDR3 end; the germline J gene provides the rest. This sequence joins TRBV10-3 and TRBJ2-7; tentative D call: TRBD1 (6 bases). The germline V gene encodes CDR1 ENHRY and CDR2 SYGVKD. Trimming took off 6 bases at V and 6 bases at J, with 12 bases between the two ends. The CDR3 has 12 amino acids. The CDR3 bases that were read are TGTGCCATCAGACAGGGCCTAGGCGAG. Protein product: CAIRQGLGE. The entire CDR3 is CAIRQGLGEQYF.

As for this clone: The CDR3 end lies 3 residues beyond the end of the read and is filled in from the germline J gene. The chain employs TRBV29-1 and TRBJ2-1; 7 bases align to TRBD1. Trimming cost V 7 bases and J 9 bases; bases outside gene matches: 15. The germline V gene has CDR1 SQVTM and CDR2 ANQGSEA. There are 14 residues in the CDR3. The sequenced CDR3 bases are TGCAGCGCAAAAGAGGGGGCAGTCCACCCTGAG. This gives the protein CSAKEGAVHPE. In full, the CDR3 is CSAKEGAVHPEQFF.

As concerns this clone: The CDR3 end falls 3 residues outside the read, so it is completed with the germline J gene. The chain carries TRBV7-3 and TRBJ2-5, with 7 bases that match TRBD2. The CDR3 sequence is 14 residues long. Germline CDR1 and CDR2: SGHTA and FQGTGA. With 5 bases clipped from V and 4 bases from J, the junction kept 7 bases outside the gene matches. This CDR3 reads CASSPRGVSETQYF. The CDR3 bases that were read are TGTGCCAGCAGCCCCCGGGGGGTGTCAGAGACC.

CDR3 DNA (partial): TGTGCCAGCGGGGGGAACTCCTACGAG. This translates into CASGGNSYE. In full, the CDR3 is CASGGNSYEQYF. The rearrangement joins TRBV28 to TRBJ2-7; D is perhaps TRBD2 (6 bases). The read ends 3 residues shy of where the CDR3 ends; the end is completed using the germline J gene. This CDR3 contains 12 residues. CDR1 and CDR2 (germline): MDHEN, SYDVKM. Trimming cost V 8 bases and J 0 bases, with 8 bases left between them.

On this clone itself: At one boundary the junction diverges from the germline segment, which might be a read error. Sequencing ends 3 residues short of the CDR3 end; the germline J gene provides the rest. V and J are TRBV11-2 and TRBJ1-2, with 7 nucleotides matching TRBD1. Germline V gives CDR1 SGHAT, CDR2 FQNNGV. The CDR3 extends over 15 amino acids. CDR3 DNA, as far as it was read: TGTGCCAGCAGCCTAGACAGGGTCTCGGCCTATGGC. This encodes CASSLDRVSAYG. The whole CDR3 sequence is CASSLDRVSAYGYTF. Full variable domain (outside the CDR3, taken from reference TRBV11-2 and TRBJ1-2): EAGVAQSPRYKIIEKRQSVAFWCNPISGHATLYWYQQILGQGPKLLIQFQNNGVVDDSQLPKDRFSAERLKGVDSTLKIQPAKLEDSAVYLCASSLDRVSAYGYTFGSGTRLTVV.

About this clone itself: The CDR3 end falls 3 residues outside the read, so it is completed with the germline J gene. V and J are TRBV5-1 and TRBJ2-1, with 8 positions matching TRBD2. The CDR3 totals 15 residues. Germline loops: CDR1 SGHRS, CDR2 YFSETQ. The ends lost 1 base at V and 8 bases at J; junction bases unmatched: 8. The CDR3 DNA, read in part, is TGCGCCAGCAGCTTGCAAGGGACTAGTAGGGATGAG. Residues: CASSLQGTSRDE. The full-length CDR3 reads as CASSLQGTSRDEQFF.

Concerning this clone itself: The read ends 3 residues before the CDR3 terminus; that terminus is restored from the germline J gene. The V gene is TRBV6-2 or TRBV6-3, the J gene TRBJ1-2, with D perhaps matching TRBD1 (6 bases). This CDR3 is built from 15 residues. The germline V gene encodes CDR1 MNHEY and CDR2 SVGEGT. Trimming took 7 bases from V and 4 from J, leaving 19 bases between them. The CDR3 loop is CASKGAWTVSYGYTF. Partial CDR3 DNA: TGTGCCAGCAAAGGGGCCTGGACAGTTTCCTATGGC.

Points on this clone: Read data end 3 residues before the CDR3 end; the end is taken from the germline J gene. The chain carries TRBV6-2 or TRBV6-3 and TRBJ2-3, with 10 bases matching TRBD2. V trimming: 6 bases; J trimming: 6 bases; junction bases outside the gene matches: 12. Germline V gene lookup returns CDR1 MNHEY and CDR2 SVGEGT. This CDR3 has 16 amino acids. The CDR3 protein is CASRTERGGLIDTQYF. The CDR3 DNA, read in part, is TGTGCCAGCAGAACCGAGCGGGGGGGACTTATTGATACG.

Turning to this clone: The read gets to within 3 residues of the CDR3 end, and the germline J gene fills in the rest. The chain has TRBV18 and TRBJ1-1, with TRBD1 identical over 7 bases. There are 21 residues in the CDR3. Germline CDR1 is KGHSH and CDR2 is LQKENI. The sequenced part of the CDR3 DNA is TGTGCCAGCTCACTGTTTCAGCCGGGACAGAGAGGACACAAGTACCAAGAGACA. Protein product: CASSLFQPGQRGHKYQET. The whole CDR3 region reads CASSLFQPGQRGHKYQETAFF.

CDR3 amino acids: CASDGTGVAYGYTF. The sequenced CDR3 bases are TGTGCCAGTGACGGGACAGGGGTGGCCTATGGC. The gene calls are TRBV7-9 and TRBJ1-2; the match to TRBD1 covers 10 bases. The read finishes 3 residues shy of the CDR3 end, and the germline J gene is used to complete it. Germline CDR1 SEHNR, CDR2 FQNEAQ (reference sequence). The CDR3 has 14 residues. After removal of 9 bases from V and 4 bases from J, the junction contained 8 bases not matched to a gene.

In regard to this clone: The read ends 3 residues early relative to the CDR3; the germline J gene fills the gap. The V and J genes are TRBV19 and TRBJ1-1, with D maybe TRBD1 (5 bases). Germline V CDR1 and CDR2: LNHDA, SQIVND (reference sequence). The length of the CDR3 is 14 residues. The covered CDR3 bases are TGTGCCAGTAGTGGTCCGGGACTTTACTCGGGG. Translated: CASSGPGLYSG. The complete CDR3 protein is CASSGPGLYSGAFF.

Details on this clone: The read ends 3 residues shy of where the CDR3 ends; the end is completed using the germline J gene. The genes are TRBV30 and TRBJ2-2; 8 bases match TRBD2. CDR3 size: 17 residues. The germline V gene encodes CDR1 GTSNPN and CDR2 SVGIG (reference sequence). V shed 0 bases, J shed 0 bases, and the junction held 6 bases outside the gene matches. The DNA read from the CDR3 is TGTGCCTGGAGTGTAGGGCGGACTAGCACGAACACCGGGGAG. Residues: CAWSVGRTSTNTGE. The CDR3 in its entirety is CAWSVGRTSTNTGELFF.

Turning to this clone: A read error may produce the germline difference seen at one junction end. The read is 3 residues too short to cover the CDR3 end, so that end is filled in from the germline J gene. This sequence joins TRBV18 and TRBJ2-3; perhaps TRBD1 as D (5 bases). This CDR3 spans 14 amino acids. Germline V lookup: CDR1 KGHSH, CDR2 LQKENI. The DNA read from the CDR3 is TGTGCCAGCTCGTCCAGGGATACCACAAATACG. It yields the protein CASSSRDTTNT. The whole CDR3 sequence reads CASSSRDTTNTQYF.

A word on this clone: The read ends 3 residues before the CDR3 terminus; that terminus is restored from the germline J gene. V and J are TRBV5-1 and TRBJ2-2; 7 nucleotides agree with TRBD1. After removal of 1 base from V and 1 base from J, the junction contained 10 bases not matched to a gene. Germline assignment: CDR1 SGHRS and CDR2 YFSETQ. The CDR3 has 18 amino acids. CDR3 loop: CASSLRSPGTENTGELFF. CDR3 bases read: TGCGCCAGCAGCTTGAGGTCCCCCGGGACAGAGAACACCGGGGAG.

As for this clone: The read gets to within 3 residues of the CDR3 end, and the germline J gene fills in the rest. V is TRBV2 and J is TRBJ2-3; D is possibly TRBD1 (5 bases). Germline CDR1 SNHLY, CDR2 FYNNEI. CDR3 size: 13 residues. Partial CDR3 DNA: TGTGCCACAGCTCAGGGTATGTGGCAGCCG. This sequence encodes CATAQGMWQP. The entire CDR3 protein reads CATAQGMWQPQYF.